This TCR beta chain was documented in a study of T-cell reconstitution after alpha-beta-depleted transplantation in children. Unique molecular identifiers were incorporated during preparation of the TCRbeta library. TCRdb ran MiXCR on the PCR reads and lists one entry per CDR3 protein. The sample shows about 1,000,000 distinct CDR3 sequences, roughly 29% of them seen only once. Comments on this clonotype: Its antigen is as yet unknown.

Study conclusions and caveats: The high TCRbeta diversity at day 60 in some patients came from surviving recipient T cells and thymic progenitors. The origin of alpha-beta T cells about two months after transplant was reportedly several hundred expanded graft clones. Newly generated T cells supplied most T-cell counts and diversity one year post-transplant.

This receptor was taken from a boy in the first two years of life who had a stem cell transplant for SCID, so the T cells may come from the graft donor. Sequenced material: PBMCs, mostly from graft donor cells, taken 360 days after TCRalphabeta/CD19-depleted stem cell transplant.

The CDR3 is CASSPNRVQGEQFF. The CDR3 coding sequence is TGTGCCAGCAGCCCGAACCGGGTCCAAGGAGAGCAGTTCTTC. V and J are TRBV7-7 and TRBJ2-1, with unresolved D. V was pared by 5 bases and J by 10 bases, with 18 bases between. The CDR3 totals 14 residues. Germline V gene sequence: CDR1 SSHAT, CDR2 FNYEAQ (reference sequence).